The 13 T cell receptor beta chains presented below share a single source sample, sequenced in a study of T cell responses to AZD1222 COVID-19 vaccine. Here immunoSEQ multiplex PCR was the method, and the copy in TCRdb shows in-frame clones only, minus some. The table has more than 85,000 clones, 87% seen once; the top ten hold 4.5% to 5.5%. Sample: peripheral blood, taken on day 0 of AZD1222 vaccination. These receptors originate from an adult in good health.

The V gene is TRBV5-5, the J gene TRBJ2-3, with D possibly matching TRBD1 (6 bases). The CDR3 runs 13 residues. V shed 4 bases and J shed 3 bases, with 9 bases lying between them. The germline V gene has CDR1 SGHKS and CDR2 YYEKEE (reference sequence). The CDR3 DNA reads as TGTGCCAGCAGCCCTCAGGGGACAGATACGCAGTATTTT. It yields the protein CASSPQGTDTQYF.

The gene calls are TRBV19 and TRBJ1-1; D unclear. The germline V gene has CDR1 LNHDA and CDR2 SQIVND (reference sequence). CDR3 length: 14 residues. The V gene lost 8 bases and the J gene lost 0 bases, with 13 bases spanning the gap. For the CDR3, the DNA is TGTGCCAGTCTTCGCGAAGGGTTGAACACTGAAGCTTTCTTT. Translation: CASLREGLNTEAFF.

The chain combines TRBV30 with TRBJ2-7; no definite D call. V was pared by 2 bases and J by 2 bases, with 10 bases between. CDR3 size: 13 residues. Looked up from germline, CDR1 is GTSNPN and CDR2 is SVGIG (reference sequence). The CDR3 reads CAWSKFRAYEQYF. CDR3 coding DNA: TGTGCCTGGAGTAAGTTTAGAGCCTACGAGCAGTACTTC.

V usage is TRBV7-2 and J usage is TRBJ1-3, with 7 bases identical to TRBD1. The V and J ends lost 4 bases and 1 base, in that order; junction bases with no gene match: 7. Germline CDR1 and CDR2: SGHTA and FQGNSA. CDR3 length: 16 amino acids. The CDR3 nucleotides are TGTGCCAGCAGCTCAGGGGGGAGTCAGTCTGGAAACACCATATATTTT. Translated, it gives CASSSGGSQSGNTIYF. Full variable domain (outside the CDR3, taken from reference TRBV7-2 and TRBJ1-3): GAGVSQSPSNKVTEKGKDVELRCDPISGHTALYWYRQSLGQGLEFLIYFQGNSAPDKSGLPSDRFSAERTGGSVSTLTIQRTQQEDSAVYLCASSSGGSQSGNTIYFGEGSWLTVV.

The chain uses TRBV6-4 and TRBJ1-1, with TRBD1 as a possible D gene (6 bases). This CDR3 has 15 amino acids. Trimming pared 4 bases from V and 1 base from J, leaving 13 bases between. Germline V gene sequence: CDR1 MRHNA, CDR2 SNTAGT. CDR3 in amino acids: CASSAWGRGNTEAFF. The CDR3 bases are TGTGCCAGCAGTGCCTGGGGGCGAGGGAACACTGAAGCTTTCTTT.

CDR3 bases: TGTGCCACCAGCTGGGGACTAGCGGGAGATAACACCGGGGAGCTGTTTTTT. Encoded protein: CATSWGLAGDNTGELFF. This chain uses TRBV15 with TRBJ2-2; 14 nucleotides match TRBD2. Germline V gene sequence: CDR1 LNHNV, CDR2 YYDKDF (reference sequence). The CDR3 totals 17 residues. V shed 5 bases, J shed 2 bases, and the junction held 4 bases outside the gene matches.

This clone was counted a few times. J is TRBJ2-3 and V is TRBV6-2 or TRBV6-3; 12 bases map to TRBD2. The V and J ends lost 5 bases and 6 bases, in that order; junction bases with no gene match: 6. The germline V gene encodes CDR1 MNHEY and CDR2 SVGEGT. The CDR3 is 15 amino acids. CDR3 region: CASSRTSGATDTQYF. CDR3 DNA sequence: TGTGCCAGCAGTCGGACTAGCGGGGCCACGGATACGCAGTATTTT.

This chain connects TRBV18 to TRBJ1-1; D is undetermined. Germline CDR1 KGHSH, CDR2 LQKENI. V was trimmed by 6 bases and J by 1 base, leaving 12 bases between them. The CDR3 has 14 amino acids. CDR3 region: CASSPESGNTEAFF. The CDR3 coding sequence is TGTGCCAGCTCGCCCGAGTCGGGGAACACTGAAGCTTTCTTT.

The CDR3 DNA follows: TGTGCCAGCAGTTTGGTACTAAATCAGCCCCAGCATTTT. It encodes CASSLVLNQPQHF. The chain couples TRBV12-3 or TRBV12-4 to TRBJ1-5, with no clear D. This CDR3 comprises 13 residues. The ends were cut back, 3 bases at V and 4 bases at J, with 7 bases in the middle.

The J gene is TRBJ1-3, the V gene TRBV7-2; D might be TRBD1 (6 bases). This CDR3 has 16 amino acids. The V and J ends lost 4 bases and 7 bases respectively, with 20 bases between them. The V gene's germline CDR1 is SGHTA and CDR2 FQGNSA. The CDR3: CASSSASQTGPNTIYF. The CDR3 nucleotides are TGTGCCAGCAGCTCCGCCTCCCAAACAGGGCCCAACACCATATATTTT.

This clone appeared once. The gene calls are TRBV18 and TRBJ1-1, with 10 bases lining up with TRBD1. Trimming removed 5 bases from V and 2 bases from J; junction bases left unmatched: 2. CDR3 length: 14 amino acids. Germline V CDR1 and CDR2: KGHSH, LQKENI. CDR3 region: CASSGTGVNTEAFF. The CDR3 DNA is TGTGCCAGCTCAGGGACAGGGGTCAACACTGAAGCTTTCTTT.

This clone has only one observation. This sequence joins TRBV5-4 and TRBJ1-1; D perhaps matches TRBD1 (5 bases). Germline CDR1 reads SGHNT; CDR2 reads YYREEE (reference sequence). V lost 3 bases and J 1 base, leaving 7 bases between the germline ends. This CDR3 region has 13 residues. CDR3 nucleotides: TGTGCCAGCAGCTGGGACGGGAACACTGAAGCTTTCTTT. As protein: CASSWDGNTEAFF.

V gene TRBV6-2 or TRBV6-3 combines with J gene TRBJ1-1; D might be TRBD1 (5 bases). CDR3 length: 13 residues. Germline V gene sequence: CDR1 MNHEY, CDR2 SVGEGT. With 2 bases removed from V and 6 bases from J, the gap between germline ends came to 10 bases. The CDR3 DNA follows: TGTGCCAGCAGTTACATCCAGGGCTCTGAAGCTTTCTTT. This codes for CASSYIQGSEAFF.